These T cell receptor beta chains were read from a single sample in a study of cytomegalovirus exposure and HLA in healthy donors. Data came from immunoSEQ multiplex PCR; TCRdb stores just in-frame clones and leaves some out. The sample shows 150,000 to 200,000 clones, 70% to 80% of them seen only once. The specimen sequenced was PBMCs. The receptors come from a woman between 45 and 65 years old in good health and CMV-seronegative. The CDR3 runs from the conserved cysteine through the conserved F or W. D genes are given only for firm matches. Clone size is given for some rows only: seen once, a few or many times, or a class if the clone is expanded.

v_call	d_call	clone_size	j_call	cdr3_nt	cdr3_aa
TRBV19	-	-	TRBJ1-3	TGTGCCAGTAGTCAACCCAGACAGAGCTCACAACAAGACACCATATATTTT	CASSQPRQSSQQDTIYF
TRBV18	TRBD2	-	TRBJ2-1	TGTGCCAGCTCACCACAGGGACTAGCGGGAGGGCTGGCGTCCTACAATGAGCAGTTCTTC	CASSPQGLAGGLASYNEQFF
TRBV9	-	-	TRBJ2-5	TGTGCCAGCAGCGTGAATAGGGGCCTCCCGGTAGAGACCCAGTACTTC	CASSVNRGLPVETQYF
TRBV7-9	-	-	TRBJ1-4	TGTGCCAGCAGCCCCTTGGAGACTGTGTATGAAAAACTGTTTTTT	CASSPLETVYEKLFF
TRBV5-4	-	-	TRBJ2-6	TGTGCCAGCAGCTCCCGAGACTCTGGGGCCAACGTCCTGACTTTC	CASSSRDSGANVLTF
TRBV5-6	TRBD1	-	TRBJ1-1	TGTGCCAGCAGCTTCCTAAAGGGGGCGAAGTACACTGAAGCTTTCTTT	CASSFLKGAKYTEAFF
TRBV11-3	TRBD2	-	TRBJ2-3	TGTGCCAGCAGCTTAACGGGAGGCCTCACAGATACGCAGTATTTT	CASSLTGGLTDTQYF
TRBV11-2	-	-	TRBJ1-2	TGTGCCAGCAGCTTAGACAGGAGGGAGTATGGCTACACCTTC	CASSLDRREYGYTF
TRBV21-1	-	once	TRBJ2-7	TGTGCCAGCAGAACCCTACTAGCATCGTCCGACGAGCAGTACTTC	CASRTLLASSDEQYF
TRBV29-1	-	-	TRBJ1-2	TGCAGCGTTGAAGAGATCGGGATTAACTATGGCTACACCTTC	CSVEEIGINYGYTF
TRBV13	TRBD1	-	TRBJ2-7	TGTGCCAGCAGCACCCTGGGACAGGGGGCCCACGAGCAGTACTTC	CASSTLGQGAHEQYF
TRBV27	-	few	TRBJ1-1	TGTGCCACCATCCCGCCCGGGGCTGAAGCTTTCTTT	CATIPPGAEAFF
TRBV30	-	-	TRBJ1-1	TGTGCCTGGAGCGTAGACAGCCACCTTTTTTCAAGGACTGAAGCTTTCTTT	CAWSVDSHLFSRTEAFF
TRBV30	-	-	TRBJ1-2	TGTGCCTGGAGGGATCCGGGAGGGAACTATGGCTACACCTTC	CAWRDPGGNYGYTF
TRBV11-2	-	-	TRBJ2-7	TGTGCCAGCAGCTTAGGTGAGACTCGGGGATCTTACGAGCAGTACTTC	CASSLGETRGSYEQYF
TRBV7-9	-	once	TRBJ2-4	TGTGCCAGCAGTACCCCCTTATCAGGGGACAAAAACATTCAGTACTTC	CASSTPLSGDKNIQYF
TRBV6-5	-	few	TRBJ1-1	TGTGCCAGCAGTTACTGGCGGGAGGGTGAAGCTTTCTTT	CASSYWREGEAFF
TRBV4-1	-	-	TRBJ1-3	TGCGCCAGCAGCCAAGAGCTGGTACGTCCGGGCTCTGGAAACACCATATATTTT	CASSQELVRPGSGNTIYF
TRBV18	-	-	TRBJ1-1	TGTGCCAGCTCACCACCGCAGGGGATGACTAACACTGAAGCTTTCTTT	CASSPPQGMTNTEAFF
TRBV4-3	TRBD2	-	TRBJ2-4	TGCGCCAGCAGCCAAGAAGTGACTAGCGGAGGCAACATTCAGTACTTC	CASSQEVTSGGNIQYF
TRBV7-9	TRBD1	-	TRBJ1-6	TGTGCCAGCAGCATGCGGCCGGGACAGGGGGCCTTTTCACCCCTCCACTTT	CASSMRPGQGAFSPLHF
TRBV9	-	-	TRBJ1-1	TGTGCCAGCAGCGTAGATGGGGGGGGATGGAACACTGAAGCTTTCTTT	CASSVDGGGWNTEAFF
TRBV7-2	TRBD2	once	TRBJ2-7	TGTGCCAGCAGCCCCGCCGCCGCTAGCGGGACGCGGGGCGAGCAGTACTTC	CASSPAAASGTRGEQYF
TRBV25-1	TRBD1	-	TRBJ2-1	TGTGCCAGCAGGGAAAGGACAGGCTACAATGAGCAGTTCTTC	CASRERTGYNEQFF
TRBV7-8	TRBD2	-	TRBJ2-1	TGTGCCAGCAGCTCCCGGCGGGAGAGTAATGAGCAGTTCTTC	CASSSRRESNEQFF
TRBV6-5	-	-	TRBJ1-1	TGTGCCAGCAGTTACGTAGAGGGGAACACTGAAGCTTTCTTT	CASSYVEGNTEAFF
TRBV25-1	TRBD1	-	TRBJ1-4	TGTGCCAGCAGTGATCCTCGACAGGGTAATGAAAAACTGTTTTTT	CASSDPRQGNEKLFF
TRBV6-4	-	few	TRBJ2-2	TGTGCCAGCAGCCGACAGGGAGGGAACACCGGGGAGCTGTTTTTT	CASSRQGGNTGELFF
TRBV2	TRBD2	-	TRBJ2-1	TGTGCCAGCAGTTCGACTAGCGTATACAATGAGCAGTTCTTC	CASSSTSVYNEQFF
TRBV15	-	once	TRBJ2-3	TGTGCCACCAGCGCGGGACAGTACACAGATACGCAGTATTTT	CATSAGQYTDTQYF
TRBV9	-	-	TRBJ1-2	TGTGCCAGCAGCCCAGACGGGGGGCCCGTTCATGGCTACACCTTC	CASSPDGGPVHGYTF
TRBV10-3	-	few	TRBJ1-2	TGTGCCATCAACCTACAGGGTGGTGGCTACACCTTC	CAINLQGGGYTF
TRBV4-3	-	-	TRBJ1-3	TGCGCCAGCAGCCAAGTTAGCAGTGGCCCTGGAAACACCATATATTTT	CASSQVSSGPGNTIYF
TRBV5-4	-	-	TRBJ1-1	TGTGCCAGCAGCTTCTATCCTCAGGGAGGGACTGAAGCTTTCTTT	CASSFYPQGGTEAFF
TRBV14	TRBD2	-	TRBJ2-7	TGTGCCAGCAGCCCGCTCCTAGCGGGAACCTACGAGCAGTACTTC	CASSPLLAGTYEQYF
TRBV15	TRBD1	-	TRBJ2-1	TGTGCCACCAGCAGAGATGGACAGGGGGCTGGTTACAATGAGCAGTTCTTC	CATSRDGQGAGYNEQFF
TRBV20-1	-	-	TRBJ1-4	TGCAGTGCTACCATTCATGAAAAACTGTTTTTT	CSATIHEKLFF
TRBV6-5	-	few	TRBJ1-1	TGTGCCAGCAGTTACTCGGCGGGGGGTCCCTCTGAAGCTTTCTTT	CASSYSAGGPSEAFF
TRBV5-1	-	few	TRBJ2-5	TGCGCCAGCAGCTTCGGGCAGGGGTTGGCAGAGACCCAGTACTTC	CASSFGQGLAETQYF
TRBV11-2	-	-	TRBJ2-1	TGTGCCAGCAGCTTTTCGGGGGGCACCTACAATGAGCAGTTCTTC	CASSFSGGTYNEQFF
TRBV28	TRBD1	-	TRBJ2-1	TGTGCCAGCAGACGGACAGGTCTTGATGAGCAGTTCTTC	CASRRTGLDEQFF
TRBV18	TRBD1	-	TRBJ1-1	TGTGCCAGCTCACCACCGGGACAGGGGCCGAACACTGAAGCTTTCTTT	CASSPPGQGPNTEAFF
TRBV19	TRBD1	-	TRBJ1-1	TGTGCCAGTAGTAAGGCGACAGGGGTGAACACTGAAGCTTTCTTT	CASSKATGVNTEAFF
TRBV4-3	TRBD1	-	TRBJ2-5	TGCGCCAGCAGCCGAGGACAGGGGTCCGGGGAGACCCAGTACTTC	CASSRGQGSGETQYF
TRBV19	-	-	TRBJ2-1	TGTGCCAGTATTGGTACTCGTGGGGGGGCTCTATACAATGAGCAGTTCTTC	CASIGTRGGALYNEQFF
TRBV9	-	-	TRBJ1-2	TGTGCCAGCAGCGCGACCCCTCAAACAGGAGTTCTATATGGCTACACCTTC	CASSATPQTGVLYGYTF
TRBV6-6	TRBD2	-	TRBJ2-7	TGTGCCAGCAGCCCCTTGACTCTAGCGGGAGGGCGCGAGCAGTACTTC	CASSPLTLAGGREQYF
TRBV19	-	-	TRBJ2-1	TGTGCCAGTAGTATTGCTAGCTGGAGCTCCTACAATGAGCAGTTCTTC	CASSIASWSSYNEQFF
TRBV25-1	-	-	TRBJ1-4	TGTGCCAGCAGTGAACCCAGGGACGGGAGTGGCGTTAATGAAAAACTGTTTTTT	CASSEPRDGSGVNEKLFF
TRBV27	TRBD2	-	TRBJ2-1	TGTGCCAGCAGTTTGATACGGCCGATAGCGGGAGAATCCCCAGGGCAGTTCTTC	CASSLIRPIAGESPGQFF
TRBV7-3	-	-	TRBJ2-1	TGTGCCAGCAGCTTGACTATGAGCTCCTACAATGAGCAGTTCTTC	CASSLTMSSYNEQFF
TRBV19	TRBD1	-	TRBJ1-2	TGTGCCAGTAAGAGGGGGACAGGGGGTGACTATGGCTACACCTTC	CASKRGTGGDYGYTF
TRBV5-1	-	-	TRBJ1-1	TGCGCCAGCAGCTTGGGACAGGCGAACACTGAAGCTTTCTTT	CASSLGQANTEAFF
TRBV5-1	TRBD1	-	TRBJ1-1	TGCGCCAGCAGCTCGACAGGGGGCGTTTATTCTGAAGCTTTCTTT	CASSSTGGVYSEAFF
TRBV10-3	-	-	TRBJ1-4	TGTGCCATCAGTGGAAGGAGGGGTAGGAGTGAAAAACTGTTTTTT	CAISGRRGRSEKLFF
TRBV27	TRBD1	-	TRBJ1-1	TGTGCCAGCAGTCCGTGGACAGGGGGCGGAGGGACTGAAGCTTTCTTT	CASSPWTGGGGTEAFF
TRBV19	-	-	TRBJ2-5	TGTGCCAGTAGTATAATCGGAAAACAGGCGGAGGGCCAGTACTTC	CASSIIGKQAEGQYF